This TCR beta chain was sequenced for a study of CD8+ T cells in alopecia areata. The CDR3 length is 14 residues. V lost 5 bases and J 0 bases, leaving 9 bases between the germline ends. The germline CDR1 and CDR2 sequences are SNHLY and FYNNEI. The treatment is: oral pan-JAK inhibitor, 5-10 mg twice daily. Isolated RNA was reverse transcribed into cDNA used as the sequencing template. Some clones are missing from TCRdb's copy, which holds only in-frame ones; the method was immunoSEQ multiplex PCR. The sample comprises a few hundred thousand clones, around three fifths of which are singletons, and about 1.4% rests with the top ten.

The sequenced sample was CD4+ T cells sorted from blood, obtained at week 4, from a patient treated with tofacitinib. The receptor was isolated from a human donor with alopecia areata. The chain recombines TRBV2 with TRBJ2-3; D unresolved. The CDR3 DNA is TGTGCCAGCAGTAAACAGACTAGCACAGATACGCAGTATTTT. It encodes CASSKQTSTDTQYF.